This T cell receptor (beta chain) is drawn from a study of radiation and T cells in renal cell carcinoma. Study-wide findings and caveats: In blood, top tumor clones expanded by 2 weeks, shrinking by 4. Baseline intratumoral clonotype presence is unknown without pretreatment biopsies.

The table came from immunoSEQ multiplex PCR; TCRdb's copy has only in-frame clones and leaves some out. The data hold some 150,000 clones, with about 87% observed a single time. In the case of this clone: Its cognate antigen is unknown.

Germline CDR1 reads SGHAT; CDR2 reads FQNNGV. Trimming took 5 bases from V and 5 from J, leaving 13 bases between them. The CDR3 spans 15 residues. Documented time point: blood 2 weeks post-SBRT. Described treatment: 15 Gy SBRT to primary tumor, nephrectomy 4 weeks later. This sample comprised blood, obtained from a patient whose treatment included radiotherapy and nephrectomy. V and J are TRBV11-2 and TRBJ1-6; weak D call: TRBD1 (5 bases). This receptor was taken from a woman aged 50 to 60 with renal cell carcinoma. The CDR3 sequence is CASSRLGRNNSPLHF. DNA for the CDR3: TGTGCCAGCAGCCGTCTGGGACGGAATAATTCACCCCTCCACTTT.